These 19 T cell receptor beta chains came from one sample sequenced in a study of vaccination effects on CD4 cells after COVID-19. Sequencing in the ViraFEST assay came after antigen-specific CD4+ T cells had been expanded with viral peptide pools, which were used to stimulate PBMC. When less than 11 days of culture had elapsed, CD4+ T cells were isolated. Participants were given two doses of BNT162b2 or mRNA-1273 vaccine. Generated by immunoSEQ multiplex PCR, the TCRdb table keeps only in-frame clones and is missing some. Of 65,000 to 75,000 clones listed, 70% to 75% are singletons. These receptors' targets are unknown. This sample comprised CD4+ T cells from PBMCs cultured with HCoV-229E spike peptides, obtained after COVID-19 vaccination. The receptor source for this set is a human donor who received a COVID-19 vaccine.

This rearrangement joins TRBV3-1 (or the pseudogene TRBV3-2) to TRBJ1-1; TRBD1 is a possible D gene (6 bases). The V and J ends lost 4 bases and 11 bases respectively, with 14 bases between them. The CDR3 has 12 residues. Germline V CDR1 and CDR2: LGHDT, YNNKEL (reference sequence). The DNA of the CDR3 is TGTGCCAGCAGCCTAGAGGGGGGGTCCGCTTTCTTT. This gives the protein CASSLEGGSAFF.

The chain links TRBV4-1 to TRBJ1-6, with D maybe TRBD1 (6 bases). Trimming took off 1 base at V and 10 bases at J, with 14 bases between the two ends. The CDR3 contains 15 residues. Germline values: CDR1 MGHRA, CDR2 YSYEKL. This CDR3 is CASSQVGGVGSPLHF. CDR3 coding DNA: TGCGCCAGCAGCCAAGTAGGGGGGGTAGGATCACCCCTCCACTTT.

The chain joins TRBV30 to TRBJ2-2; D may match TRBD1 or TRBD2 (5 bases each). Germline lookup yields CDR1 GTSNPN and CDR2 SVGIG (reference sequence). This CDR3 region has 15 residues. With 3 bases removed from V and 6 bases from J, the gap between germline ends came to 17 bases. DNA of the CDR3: TGTGCCTGGAGGGGACCGGGACGAGAGTCCGGGGAGCTGTTTTTT. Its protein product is CAWRGPGRESGELFF.

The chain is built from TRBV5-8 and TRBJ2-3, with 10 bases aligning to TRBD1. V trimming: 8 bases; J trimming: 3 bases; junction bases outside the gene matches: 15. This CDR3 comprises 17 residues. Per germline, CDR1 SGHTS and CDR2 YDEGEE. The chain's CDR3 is CASPVVVGTGATDTQYF. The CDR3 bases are TGTGCCAGTCCTGTGGTAGTGGGGACAGGGGCGACAGATACGCAGTATTTT.

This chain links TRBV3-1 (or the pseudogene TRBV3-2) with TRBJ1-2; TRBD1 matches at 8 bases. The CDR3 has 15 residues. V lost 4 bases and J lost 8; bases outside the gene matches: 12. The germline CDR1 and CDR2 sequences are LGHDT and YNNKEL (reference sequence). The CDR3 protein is CASSPEGQGARGYTF. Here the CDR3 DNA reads TGTGCCAGCAGCCCTGAGGGGCAGGGGGCGAGGGGCTACACCTTC.

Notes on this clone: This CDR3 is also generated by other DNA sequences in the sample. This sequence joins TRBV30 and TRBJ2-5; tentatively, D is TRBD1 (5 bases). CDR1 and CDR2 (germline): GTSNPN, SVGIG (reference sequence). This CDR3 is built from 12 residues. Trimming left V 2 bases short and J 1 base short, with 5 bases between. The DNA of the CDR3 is TGTGCCTGGAGTAGGGGCCAAGAGACCCAGTACTTC. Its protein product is CAWSRGQETQYF.

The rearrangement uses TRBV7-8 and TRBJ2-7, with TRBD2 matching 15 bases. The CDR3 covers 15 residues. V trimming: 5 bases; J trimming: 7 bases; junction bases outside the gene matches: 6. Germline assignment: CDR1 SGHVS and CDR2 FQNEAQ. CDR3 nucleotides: TGTGCCAGCAGCCGGACTAGCGGGGGGGCGTGGGAGCAGTACGTC. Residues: CASSRTSGGAWEQYV.

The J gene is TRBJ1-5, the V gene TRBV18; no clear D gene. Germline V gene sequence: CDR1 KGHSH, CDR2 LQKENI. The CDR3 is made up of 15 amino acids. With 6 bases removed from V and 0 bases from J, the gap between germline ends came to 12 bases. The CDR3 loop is CASSSVPNSNQPQHF. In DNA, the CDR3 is TGTGCCAGCTCGTCGGTTCCCAATAGCAATCAGCCCCAGCATTTT.

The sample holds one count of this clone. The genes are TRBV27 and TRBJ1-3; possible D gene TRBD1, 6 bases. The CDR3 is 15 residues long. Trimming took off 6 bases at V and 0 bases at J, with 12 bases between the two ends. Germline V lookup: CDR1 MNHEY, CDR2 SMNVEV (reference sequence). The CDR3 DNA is TGTGCCAGCAGCCGGGACATTCTCTCTGGAAACACCATATATTTT. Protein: CASSRDILSGNTIYF.

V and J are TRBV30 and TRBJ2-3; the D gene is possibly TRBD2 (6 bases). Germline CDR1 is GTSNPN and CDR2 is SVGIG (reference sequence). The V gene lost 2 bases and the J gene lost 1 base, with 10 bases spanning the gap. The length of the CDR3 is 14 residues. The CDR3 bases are TGTGCCTGGAGTTGGGGCGGGGGCACAGATACGCAGTATTTT. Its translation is CAWSWGGGTDTQYF.

As DNA, the CDR3 is TGTGCCAGCAGTCGGGACAGGGGGGAAAAACTGTTTTTT. Translation: CASSRDRGEKLFF. The rearrangement links TRBV11-2 to TRBJ1-4; the match to TRBD1 covers 11 bases. Trimming cost V 6 bases and J 8 bases; bases outside gene matches: 2. Germline loops: CDR1 SGHAT, CDR2 FQNNGV. The CDR3 totals 13 residues.

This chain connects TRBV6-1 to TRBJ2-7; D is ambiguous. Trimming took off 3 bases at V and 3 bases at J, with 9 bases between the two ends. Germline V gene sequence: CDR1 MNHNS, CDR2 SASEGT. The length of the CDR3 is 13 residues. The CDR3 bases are TGTGCCAGCAGTGACGTAGGGATCTACGAGCAGTACGTC. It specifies CASSDVGIYEQYV.

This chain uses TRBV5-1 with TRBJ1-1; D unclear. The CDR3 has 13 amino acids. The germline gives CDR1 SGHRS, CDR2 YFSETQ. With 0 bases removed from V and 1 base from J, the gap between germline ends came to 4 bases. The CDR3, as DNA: TGCGCCAGCAGCTTGGTAGCGAACACTGAAGCTTTCTTT. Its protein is CASSLVANTEAFF. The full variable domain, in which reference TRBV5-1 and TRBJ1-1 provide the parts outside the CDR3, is KAGVTQTPRYLIKTRGQQVTLSCSPISGHRSVSWYQQTPGQGLQFLFEYFSETQRNKGNFPGRFSGRQFSNSRSEMNVSTLELGDSALYLCASSLVANTEAFFGQGTRLTVV.

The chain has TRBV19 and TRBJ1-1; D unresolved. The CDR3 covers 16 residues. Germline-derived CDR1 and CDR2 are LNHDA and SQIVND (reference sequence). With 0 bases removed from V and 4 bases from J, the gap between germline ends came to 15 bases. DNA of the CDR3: TGTGCCAGTAGTATAGAAAACTCCTTAAGCAGCACTGAAGCTTTCTTT. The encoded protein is CASSIENSLSSTEAFF.

The DNA for the CDR3 is TGCAGCGCACAGGGTACCGGGACTGAAGCTTTCTTT. Translating gives CSAQGTGTEAFF. The chain links TRBV29-1 to TRBJ1-1; weak D call: TRBD1 (6 bases). The V gene lost 7 bases and the J gene lost 5 bases, with 14 bases spanning the gap. Germline CDR1 SQVTM, CDR2 ANQGSEA. This CDR3 is 12 amino acids long.

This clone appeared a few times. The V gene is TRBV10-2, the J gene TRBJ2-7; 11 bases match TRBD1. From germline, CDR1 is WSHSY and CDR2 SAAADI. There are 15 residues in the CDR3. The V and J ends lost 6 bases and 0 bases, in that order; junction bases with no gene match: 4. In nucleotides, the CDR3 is TGCGCCAGCAGGTCCGGGACAGGGGGCTCCTACGAGCAGTACGTC. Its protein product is CASRSGTGGSYEQYV.

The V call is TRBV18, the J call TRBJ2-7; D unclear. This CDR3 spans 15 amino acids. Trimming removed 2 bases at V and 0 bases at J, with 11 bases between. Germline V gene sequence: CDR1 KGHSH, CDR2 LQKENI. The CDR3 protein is CASSPESSSSYEQYV. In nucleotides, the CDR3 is TGTGCCAGCTCACCAGAGTCCTCCAGCTCCTACGAGCAGTACGTC.

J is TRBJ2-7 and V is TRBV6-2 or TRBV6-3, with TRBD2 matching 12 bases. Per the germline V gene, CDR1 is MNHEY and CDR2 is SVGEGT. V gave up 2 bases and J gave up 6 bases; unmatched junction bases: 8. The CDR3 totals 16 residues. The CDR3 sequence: CASSYGLAGGRREQYV. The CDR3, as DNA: TGTGCCAGCAGTTACGGCCTAGCGGGGGGGCGTCGCGAGCAGTACGTC.

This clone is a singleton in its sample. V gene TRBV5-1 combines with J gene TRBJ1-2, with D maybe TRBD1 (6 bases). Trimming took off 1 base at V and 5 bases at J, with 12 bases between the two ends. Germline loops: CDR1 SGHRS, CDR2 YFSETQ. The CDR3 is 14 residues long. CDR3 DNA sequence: TGCGCCAGCAGCTTGCAGGGGTTTGAGTATGGCTACACCTTC. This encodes CASSLQGFEYGYTF.